This TCR beta chain emerged from a study of blood T cells in healthy people across ages. This clonotype was counted a few times. Every donor contributed 7.5 to 10 milliliters of peripheral blood by blood draw. They isolated at least 6 million PBMCs from each sample. The V end lost 6 bases, the J end lost 4 bases, and 9 bases lay between the germline ends. The CDR3 covers 12 residues. Primers used in a second PCR of about 7 to 12 cycles were a sample-barcoded 5' primer and a J-beta primer mix. In TCRdb, the 5' RACE reads were re-called with MiXCR into one record per CDR3 protein. The sample has fewer than 600,000 distinct CDR3 sequences; roughly a quarter are singletons. These data also featured in a second study, about T cells of mothers and their children.

The chain carries TRBV12-3 or TRBV12-4 and TRBJ1-2; TRBD1 might be the D (6 bases). The source is a boy between 2 and 10 years old in good health. Sequencing was performed on blood. The CDR3 nucleotides read TGTGCCAGCAGGACAGGCCCCTATGGCTACACCTTC. Amino acid sequence: CASRTGPYGYTF.